The present TCR beta chain was sequenced within a study of shared clonotypes between healthy human individuals. Study-wide background: The people who gave samples were a couple of women and a few men aged 18 to 49.

From germline, CDR1 is LNHDA and CDR2 SQIVND (reference sequence). V was clipped by 3 bases and J by 4 bases, with 15 bases between them. This CDR3 has 15 residues. General study points: The study generally estimated greater richness for naive than memory subsets.

Subsets obtained from CD4+ cells comprised CD45RA+ naive and CD45RA-negative memory cells. It was 200 ng DNA, 33,000 or so T cell genomes, that sorted-subset replicate PCRs used. Here immunoSEQ multiplex PCR was the method, and the copy in TCRdb shows in-frame clones only, minus some. The table has 2 million to 3 million clones, about 92% seen once. The table lists this clone with a count of one. The antigen is not known. The receptor comes from a man between 18 and 29 years old in good health. J is TRBJ1-1 and V is TRBV19, with a weak D call TRBD1 (6 bases). Source material: naive CD4+ T cells sorted from blood. Subset: CD45RA+ positively selected. The DNA for the CDR3 is TGTGCCAGTAGTATTGGTTGGGGGGCGTCCACTGAAGCTTTCTTT. Its translation: CASSIGWGASTEAFF.